The clone carrying this TCR beta chain came up a few times. Its antigen is still unknown. At one of its ends the junction is not consistent with the germline gene, which may arise from a read error. These data belong to a study of human T cells and chemical hapten exposure. Study-wide results and caveats: Alopecia affected the donors, so their immune response may differ from healthy people's.

Described time point: patch test 2, 6 weeks after DPC sensitization. Treatment in this sample: therapeutic diphenylcyclopropenone sensitization with weekly scalp DPC. Samples of blood were obtained prior to the application of each patch test. TCRdb reanalysed the RACE reads using MiXCR and keeps one entry per CDR3 protein. The sample comprises 360,000 or so distinct CDR3 sequences, roughly 6% of which are singletons, and around 5.8% rests with the top ten. Per germline, CDR1 KGHSH and CDR2 LQKENI. The CDR3 sequence is 16 residues long. Sequencing used whole blood, obtained in connection with sensitization to the hapten diphenylcyclopropenone (DPC). The chain links TRBV18 to TRBJ2-1; 13 nucleotides line up with TRBD2. The TCR comes from a young woman with alopecia areata. Some clones in this sample may be carry-over from other donors' samples. Here the CDR3 reads CASSPTSGGAYDEQFF. The CDR3 DNA is TGTGCCAGCTCACCTACTAGCGGGGGGGCCTACGATGAGCAGTTCTTC.